The source of this T cell receptor beta chain is a study of blood T cell repertoires in COVID-19. CDR3 length: 15 amino acids. Germline CDR1 is SEHNR and CDR2 is FQNEAQ (reference sequence). With 0 bases removed from V and 3 bases from J, the gap between germline ends came to 12 bases. Some clones are missing from TCRdb's copy, which holds only in-frame ones; the method was immunoSEQ multiplex PCR. The table lists a few hundred thousand clones, over 75% of them singletons. Input material: PBMCs or T cells enriched from blood (not recorded which). The chain has TRBV7-9 and TRBJ2-7; a weak D match, TRBD2 (5 bases). The receptor comes from a woman in her thirties or forties who had recovered from COVID-19. CDR3 protein: CASSLATTADYEQYF. The CDR3 DNA is TGTGCCAGCAGCTTAGCCACTACAGCGGACTACGAGCAGTACTTC.